The sequence of this T cell receptor (beta chain) was determined in a study of tumor and adjacent non-tumor tissue in lung cancer. The CDR3 sequence is 15 residues long. Trimming pared 0 bases from V and 9 bases from J, leaving 18 bases between. Germline V gene data show CDR1 as SGHNT and CDR2 as YYREEE (reference sequence). The template was RNA from unsorted bulk tissue. The library came from three nested PCR rounds adapted from ARM-PCR protocols. Each CDR3 protein gets one entry after TCRdb re-called the multiplex PCR reads with MiXCR. Counted here are fewer than 120,000 distinct CDR3 sequences, 84% occurring once; the ten biggest clones make up roughly 20%.

The sequence was collected from a man between 65 and 85 years old with non-small cell lung cancer. The sample comprised lung tumor tissue. This chain connects TRBV5-4 to TRBJ2-5; D perhaps matches TRBD2 (6 bases). The chain's CDR3 is CASSLAGVGGEAQYF. The CDR3 DNA reads as TGTGCCAGCAGCTTGGCGGGAGTTGGTGGGGAGGCCCAGTACTTC.